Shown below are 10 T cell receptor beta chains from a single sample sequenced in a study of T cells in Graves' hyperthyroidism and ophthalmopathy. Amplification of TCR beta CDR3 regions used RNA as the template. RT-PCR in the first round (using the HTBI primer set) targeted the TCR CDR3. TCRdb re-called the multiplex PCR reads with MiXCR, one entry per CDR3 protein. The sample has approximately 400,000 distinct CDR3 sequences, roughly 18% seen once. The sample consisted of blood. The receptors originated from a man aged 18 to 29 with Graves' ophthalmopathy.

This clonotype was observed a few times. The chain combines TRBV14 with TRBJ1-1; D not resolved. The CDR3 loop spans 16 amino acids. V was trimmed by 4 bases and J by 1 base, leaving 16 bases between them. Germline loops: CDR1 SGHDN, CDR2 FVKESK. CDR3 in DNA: TGTGCCAGCAGCCCATATCGGGCAGCCGGGAACACTGAAGCTTTCTTT. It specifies CASSPYRAAGNTEAFF.

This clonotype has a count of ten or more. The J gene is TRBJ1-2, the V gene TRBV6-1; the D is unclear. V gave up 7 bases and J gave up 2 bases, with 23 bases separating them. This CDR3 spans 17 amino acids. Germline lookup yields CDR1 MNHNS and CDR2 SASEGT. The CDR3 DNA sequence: TGTGCCAGCACCACATCTGGCTTGCGCGGACTCAACTATGGCTACACCTTC. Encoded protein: CASTTSGLRGLNYGYTF.

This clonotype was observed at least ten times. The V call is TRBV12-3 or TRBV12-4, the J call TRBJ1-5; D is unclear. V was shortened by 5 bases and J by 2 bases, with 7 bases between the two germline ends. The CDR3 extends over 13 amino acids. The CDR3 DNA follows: TGTGCCAGCAGTCCGACGGGCAATCAGCCCCAGCATTTT. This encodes CASSPTGNQPQHF.

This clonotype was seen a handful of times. The DNA for the CDR3 is TGCGCCAGCAGCCGACAAGACAGGGGGTGGCCTTTCTTT. Translating it yields CASSRQDRGWPFF. The chain recombines TRBV4-1 with TRBJ1-1, with 9 positions matching TRBD1. The germline V gene encodes CDR1 MGHRA and CDR2 YSYEKL. This CDR3 region has 13 residues. J was trimmed by 12 bases and V by 4 bases; bases with no gene match: 9.

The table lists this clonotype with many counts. The CDR3 coding sequence is TGTGCCAGCAGTGGGGAACCCCAGCCCCAGCATTTT. It is translated as CASSGEPQPQHF. V and J are TRBV2 and TRBJ1-5; no definite D call. The CDR3 contains 12 residues. Per germline, CDR1 SNHLY and CDR2 FYNNEI. Trimming stripped 4 bases from V and 7 bases from J, with 8 bases between.

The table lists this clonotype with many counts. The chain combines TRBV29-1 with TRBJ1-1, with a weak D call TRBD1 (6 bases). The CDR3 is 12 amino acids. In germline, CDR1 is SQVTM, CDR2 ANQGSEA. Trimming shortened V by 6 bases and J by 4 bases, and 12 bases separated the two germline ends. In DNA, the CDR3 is TGCAGCGTCTGTTGGGGGGCCACTGAAGCTTTCTTT. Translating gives CSVCWGATEAFF.

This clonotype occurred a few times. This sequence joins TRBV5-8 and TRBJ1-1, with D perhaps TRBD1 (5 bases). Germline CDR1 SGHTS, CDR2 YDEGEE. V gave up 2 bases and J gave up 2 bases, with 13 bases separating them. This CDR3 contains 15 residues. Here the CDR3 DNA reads TGTGCCAGCAGCTTCCAGGGAGGAGTAAACACTGAAGCTTTCTTT. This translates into CASSFQGGVNTEAFF.

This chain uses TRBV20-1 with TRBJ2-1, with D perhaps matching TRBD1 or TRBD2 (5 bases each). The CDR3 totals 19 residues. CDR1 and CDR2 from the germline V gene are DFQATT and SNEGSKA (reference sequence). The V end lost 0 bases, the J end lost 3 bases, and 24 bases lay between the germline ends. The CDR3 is CSARDRGRLGVGLYNEQFF. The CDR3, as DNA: TGCAGTGCTAGAGATCGGGGACGTTTGGGGGTCGGGCTCTACAATGAGCAGTTCTTC.

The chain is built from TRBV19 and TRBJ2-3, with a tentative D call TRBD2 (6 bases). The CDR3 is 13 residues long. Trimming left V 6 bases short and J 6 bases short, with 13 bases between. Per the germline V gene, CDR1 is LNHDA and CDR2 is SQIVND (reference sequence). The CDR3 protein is CASSTGTVDTQYF. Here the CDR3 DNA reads TGTGCCAGTAGCACCGGGACTGTGGATACGCAGTATTTT. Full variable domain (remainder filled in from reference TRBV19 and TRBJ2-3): DGGITQSPKYLFRKEGQNVTLSCEQNLNHDAMYWYRQDPGQGLRLIYYSQIVNDFQKGDIAEGYSVSREKKESFPLTVTSAQKNPTAFYLCASSTGTVDTQYFGPGTRLTVL.

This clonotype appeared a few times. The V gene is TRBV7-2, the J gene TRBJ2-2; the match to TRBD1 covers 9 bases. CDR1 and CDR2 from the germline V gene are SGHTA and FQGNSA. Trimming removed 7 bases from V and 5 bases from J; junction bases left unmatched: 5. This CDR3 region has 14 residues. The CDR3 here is CASITGTGTGELFF. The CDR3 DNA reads TGTGCCAGCATCACCGGGACAGGGACCGGGGAGCTGTTTTTT.